The present T cell receptor beta chain was sequenced within a study of OX40 agonist ivuxolimab in advanced cancers. Only in-frame clones appear in the TCRdb table, and some are missing; sequencing was by immunoSEQ multiplex PCR. The repertoire holds about 89,000 clones, with approximately 91% as singletons. The receptor comes from an adult with an advanced solid tumor such as melanoma, head and neck, liver or kidney cancer. The sample here was CD4+ or CD8+ T cells sorted from blood, taken in a trial of the OX40 agonist ivuxolimab.

The CDR3 protein is CASSIAPHEQYF. The CDR3 DNA reads TGTGCCAGTAGTATAGCCCCTCACGAGCAGTACTTC. This sequence joins TRBV19 and TRBJ2-7; D gene unclear. Trimming stripped 1 base from V and 5 bases from J, with 6 bases between. Germline CDR1 and CDR2: LNHDA and SQIVND (reference sequence). The length of the CDR3 is 12 residues.